Below, 32 T cell receptor beta chains from the same sample are listed, as sequenced in a study of Ad26.COV2.S vaccination and SARS-CoV-2 variants. Method: immunoSEQ multiplex PCR; TCRdb's copy keeps in-frame clones and lacks some. The table shows under 300,000 clones, with roughly 89% occurring only once. Documented treatment: around 19 received Ad26.COV2.S at low or high dose, single or two shots; 5 received placebo; per-sample allocation not given. At day 63 after the first vaccine or placebo injection, samples were drawn. This specimen consisted of peripheral blood, obtained in a trial of Ad26.COV2.S vaccine versus placebo. These TCRs come from a person aged 18-60 years who received the Ad26.COV2.S COVID-19 vaccine or a placebo.

In its sample, this clone was seen many times. The gene calls are TRBV9 and TRBJ1-3; unclear D gene. This CDR3 region has 17 residues. The germline V and J ends were trimmed by 0 bases and 0 bases, with 13 bases remaining between them. Germline V gene sequence: CDR1 SGDLS, CDR2 YYNGEE. The CDR3 DNA follows: TGTGCCAGCAGCGTAGTGGGCCAGCCCGACTCTGGAAACACCATATATTTT. It yields the protein CASSVVGQPDSGNTIYF.

The rearrangement joins TRBV7-9 to TRBJ2-1; 10 nucleotides match TRBD1. CDR1 is SEHNR and CDR2 is FQNEAQ in the germline V gene (reference sequence). Trimming took 4 bases from V and 5 from J; bases not matched to a gene: 5. The CDR3 extends over 15 amino acids. CDR3 amino acids: CASSWEDRGNNEQFF. The DNA for the CDR3 is TGTGCCAGCAGCTGGGAGGACAGGGGGAACAATGAGCAGTTCTTC.

The CDR3 spells CASSSGLRGTEAFF. The CDR3 DNA sequence: TGTGCCAGCAGCTCGGGACTTCGAGGCACTGAAGCTTTCTTT. The V gene is TRBV11-2, the J gene TRBJ1-1; D is perhaps TRBD1 (5 bases). The CDR3 sequence is 14 residues long. Germline lookup yields CDR1 SGHAT and CDR2 FQNNGV. Trimming left V 4 bases short and J 4 bases short, with 13 bases between.

The J gene is TRBJ2-5, the V gene TRBV19, with a weak D call TRBD1 (6 bases). The CDR3 is 15 amino acids. Deletions cut 6 bases from V and 5 bases from J, with 19 bases between. Per germline, CDR1 LNHDA and CDR2 SQIVND (reference sequence). CDR3 protein: CASSNRDEVWETQYF. In nucleotides, the CDR3 is TGTGCCAGTAGCAACAGGGATGAGGTTTGGGAGACCCAGTACTTC.

The rearrangement joins TRBV11-2 to TRBJ2-7; D is undetermined. CDR1 and CDR2 from the germline V gene are SGHAT and FQNNGV. The CDR3 runs to 15 residues. V was trimmed by 0 bases and J by 0 bases, leaving 9 bases between them. This CDR3 reads CASSLDWGSSYEQYV. DNA for the CDR3: TGTGCCAGCAGCTTAGATTGGGGAAGCTCCTACGAGCAGTACGTC.

V is TRBV7-2 and J is TRBJ1-2; D is uncertain. The CDR3 covers 13 residues. V lost 4 bases, J lost 8 bases, and 14 bases lay in between. Germline-derived CDR1 and CDR2 are SGHTA and FQGNSA. CDR3 DNA sequence: TGTGCCAGCAGCTCCACAACGAGGGAAGGCTACACCTTC. Its protein is CASSSTTREGYTF.

This chain uses TRBV19 with TRBJ1-5; no definite D call. This CDR3 is built from 11 residues. Looked up from germline, CDR1 is LNHDA and CDR2 is SQIVND (reference sequence). The V gene lost 8 bases and the J gene lost 9 bases, with 11 bases spanning the gap. The DNA for the CDR3 is TGTGCCAGTTCCCAAGGGAGGCCCCAGCATTTT. Translating gives CASSQGRPQHF.

J is TRBJ2-3 and V is TRBV3-1 (or the pseudogene TRBV3-2); D is uncertain. Germline V gene lookup returns CDR1 LGHDT and CDR2 YNNKEL (reference sequence). The CDR3 covers 11 residues. V was cut by 6 bases and J by 11 bases, with 12 bases left in between. CDR3 region: CASSQPHKQYF. The DNA of the CDR3 is TGTGCCAGCAGTCAACCCCATAAGCAGTATTTT.

The chain is built from TRBV21-1 and TRBJ1-2. TRBV21-1 has pseudogene status. The CDR3 is 13 residues long. The CDR3 coding sequence is TGTGCCAGCAGCAGTAGTGCTAACTATGGCTACACCTTC. Its protein product is CASSSSANYGYTF.

The chain combines TRBV7-3 with TRBJ1-6, with 9 bases that match TRBD1. Per germline, CDR1 SGHTA and CDR2 FQGTGA. The J segment lost 6 bases and the V segment lost 5 bases, leaving 2 bases of the junction unmatched. This CDR3 region has 14 residues. The CDR3 region is CASSHRGLNSPLHF. The CDR3 DNA is TGTGCCAGCAGCCACAGGGGGCTTAATTCACCCCTCCACTTT.

This chain joins TRBV19 and TRBJ2-1, with 9 bases that match TRBD2. Per germline, CDR1 LNHDA and CDR2 SQIVND (reference sequence). The CDR3 extends over 16 amino acids. With V trimmed by 4 bases and J by 6 bases, 10 bases remained unmatched. The CDR3: CASSSLVAGGFNEQFF. The CDR3 DNA sequence: TGTGCCAGTAGTAGCCTAGTGGCGGGAGGGTTCAATGAGCAGTTCTTC.

The rearrangement joins TRBV27 to TRBJ1-2, with TRBD1 matching 7 bases. Per the germline V gene, CDR1 is MNHEY and CDR2 is SMNVEV (reference sequence). CDR3 length equals 15 residues. V lost 3 bases to trimming and J lost 0 bases; unmatched junction nucleotides: 4. The CDR3 coding sequence is TGTGCCAGCAGTTTCCCAGGGGGGGCTAACTATGGCTACACCTTC. Translation gives CASSFPGGANYGYTF.

In this sample, this clone turned up once. The chain combines TRBV19 with TRBJ2-5; 8 bases fit TRBD2. The CDR3 runs to 15 residues. Unmatched junction bases numbered 5, after V lost 3 bases and J lost 2 bases. Germline V CDR1 and CDR2: LNHDA, SQIVND (reference sequence). The CDR3 loop reads CASSILAGGQETQYF. The CDR3 DNA sequence: TGTGCCAGTAGTATTCTGGCGGGGGGACAAGAGACCCAGTACTTC. The whole variable domain, remainder taken from reference TRBV19 and TRBJ2-5, is DGGITQSPKYLFRKEGQNVTLSCEQNLNHDAMYWYRQDPGQGLRLIYYSQIVNDFQKGDIAEGYSVSREKKESFPLTVTSAQKNPTAFYLCASSILAGGQETQYFGPGTRLLVL.

CDR3 region: CASSGLAGASRAQYF. The CDR3 DNA is TGTGCCAGCAGCGGACTAGCGGGGGCTAGCAGGGCCCAGTACTTC. The chain carries TRBV7-8 and TRBJ2-5; 13 bases fit TRBD2. The V segment lost 5 bases and the J segment 9 bases; nucleotides outside the gene matches: 9. CDR1 is SGHVS, CDR2 FQNEAQ, per germline. The CDR3 extends over 15 amino acids.

This clone has just one count. The V and J genes are TRBV5-4 and TRBJ2-3, with 9 bases matching TRBD2. J gave up 1 base and V 7 bases, and 7 bases lay outside the gene matches. The CDR3 length is 15 residues. The germline V gene has CDR1 SGHNT and CDR2 YYREEE (reference sequence). CDR3 amino acids: CASFTSGLGTDTQYF. CDR3 bases: TGTGCCAGCTTCACTAGCGGGCTGGGCACAGATACGCAGTATTTT.

J is TRBJ2-3 and V is TRBV24-1; D gene uncertain. Trimming shortened V by 5 bases and J by 8 bases, and 13 bases separated the two germline ends. In germline, CDR1 is KGHDR, CDR2 SFDVKD. This CDR3 spans 13 amino acids. The CDR3 DNA follows: TGTGCCACCAGTGGTCCTCCTATCGGTACGCAGTATTTT. Encoded protein: CATSGPPIGTQYF.

This rearrangement joins TRBV2 to TRBJ1-2; D is perhaps TRBD1 (6 bases). With 6 bases removed from V and 0 bases from J, the gap between germline ends came to 14 bases. Germline lookup yields CDR1 SNHLY and CDR2 FYNNEI. The CDR3 totals 15 residues. The CDR3 nucleotides are TGTGCCAGCAGCCCCAGGACAGTGACTAACTATGGCTACACCTTC. Translated: CASSPRTVTNYGYTF.

This clone appeared a few times. V gene TRBV4-3 combines with J gene TRBJ2-1; 12 bases agree with TRBD2. CDR3 size: 16 residues. Germline CDR1 reads LGHNA; CDR2 reads YSLEER. The V segment lost 3 bases and the J segment 9 bases; nucleotides outside the gene matches: 9. The CDR3 nucleotides read TGCGCCAGCAGCCAGGAATCTAGCGGGGGGGCTTTTGAGCAGTTCTTC. Translated, it gives CASSQESSGGAFEQFF.

This clone was found once. The chain employs TRBV4-3 and TRBJ2-5; unclear D gene. Trimming shortened V by 4 bases and J by 0 bases, and 18 bases separated the two germline ends. From germline, CDR1 is LGHNA and CDR2 YSLEER. This CDR3 comprises 17 residues. CDR3 bases: TGCGCCAGCAGCCGAGAGTTGGACGGATGGTACCAAGAGACCCAGTACTTC. It codes for CASSRELDGWYQETQYF.

V usage is TRBV2 and J usage is TRBJ1-6; TRBD1 matches 7 bases. Trimming removed 4 bases from V and 7 bases from J; junction bases left unmatched: 4. CDR1 SNHLY and CDR2 FYNNEI come from the germline V gene. The CDR3 covers 14 residues. CDR3 DNA: TGTGCCAGCAGTGGGCGACAGGGAAATTCACCCCTCCACTTT. Protein: CASSGRQGNSPLHF. Based on the CDR3 plus reference TRBV2 and TRBJ1-6, the full variable domain is EPEVTQTPSHQVTQMGQEVILRCVPISNHLYFYWYRQILGQKVEFLVSFYNNEISEKSEIFDDQFSVERPDGSNFTLKIRSTKLEDSAMYFCASSGRQGNSPLHFGNGTRLTVT.

The chain combines TRBV9 with TRBJ1-1, with D possibly TRBD1 on 5 matching bases. Germline V lookup: CDR1 SGDLS, CDR2 YYNGEE. V lost 0 bases, J lost 0 bases, and 9 bases lay in between. CDR3 length equals 15 residues. CDR3 sequence: CASSVGAGMNTEAFF. The CDR3, as DNA: TGTGCCAGCAGCGTAGGAGCAGGGATGAACACTGAAGCTTTCTTT.

This clone has just a few counts. Other DNA sequences in the same sample also yield this CDR3. V usage is TRBV4-2 and J usage is TRBJ2-1; 11 positions agree with TRBD2. The CDR3 contains 15 residues. Germline trimming cut 1 base from V and 5 bases from J; bases unmatched to any gene: 1. Germline V gene data show CDR1 as LGHNA and CDR2 as YNFKEQ. Here the CDR3 reads CASSQGLAGNNEQFF. CDR3 bases: TGTGCCAGCAGCCAAGGACTAGCGGGAAACAATGAGCAGTTCTTC.

The rearrangement links TRBV13 to TRBJ2-6, with 7 bases aligning to TRBD1. The germline V gene encodes CDR1 PRHDT and CDR2 FYEKMQ (reference sequence). This CDR3 is 17 amino acids long. V was clipped by 1 base and J by 2 bases; unmatched bases: 5. The CDR3 nucleotides read TGTGCCAGCAGCTTAGAGACAGGGTTCCCTGGGGCCAACGTCCTGACTTTC. This gives the protein CASSLETGFPGANVLTF.

J is TRBJ1-5 and V is TRBV30; perhaps TRBD1 as D (5 bases). The V gene lost 0 bases and the J gene lost 4 bases, with 10 bases spanning the gap. The CDR3 is made up of 14 amino acids. The germline gives CDR1 GTSNPN, CDR2 SVGIG (reference sequence). The CDR3 region is CAWSVHGGNQPQHF. DNA of the CDR3: TGTGCCTGGAGTGTACACGGGGGGAATCAGCCCCAGCATTTT.

V is TRBV5-4 and J is TRBJ2-7, with 10 nucleotides matching TRBD2. Trimming took 7 bases from V and 3 from J; bases not matched to a gene: 7. The germline CDR1 and CDR2 sequences are SGHNT and YYREEE (reference sequence). The CDR3 runs to 14 residues. The CDR3: CASGLAGAYYEQYF. CDR3 sequence (DNA): TGTGCCAGCGGGCTAGCGGGGGCCTACTACGAGCAGTACTTC.

This chain joins TRBV4-3 and TRBJ1-4; 9 bases align to TRBD1. Trimming at V came to 0 bases and at J to 7 bases, leaving 3 bases not matched to a gene. The germline gives CDR1 LGHNA, CDR2 YSLEER. The CDR3 extends over 15 amino acids. Here the CDR3 reads CASSQETTGGEKLFF. In DNA, the CDR3 is TGCGCCAGCAGCCAAGAGACGACAGGGGGTGAAAAACTGTTTTTT.

V gene TRBV9 combines with J gene TRBJ1-4; unclear D gene. With 0 bases removed from V and 4 bases from J, the gap between germline ends came to 10 bases. This CDR3 spans 15 amino acids. CDR1 is SGDLS and CDR2 is YYNGEE in the germline V gene. The CDR3 protein is CASSVASSINEKLFF. The CDR3 DNA is TGTGCCAGCAGCGTAGCTTCCAGCATTAATGAAAAACTGTTTTTT.

V is TRBV30 and J is TRBJ1-4; the D gene is possibly TRBD1 (5 bases). CDR1 GTSNPN and CDR2 SVGIG come from the germline V gene (reference sequence). The CDR3 is 14 amino acids. The germline V and J ends were trimmed by 2 bases and 7 bases, with 14 bases remaining between them. CDR3 nucleotide sequence: TGTGCCTGGAGTAGGGGCGGGGCTGGTGAAAAACTGTTTTTT. Its protein is CAWSRGGAGEKLFF.

The sample holds one count of this clone. The chain is built from TRBV4-3 and TRBJ1-2; D might be TRBD1 (6 bases). The CDR3 spans 16 residues. V lost 3 bases and J lost 4, with 18 bases in between. Germline CDR1 LGHNA, CDR2 YSLEER. CDR3 sequence: CASSHGIGGGSYGYTF. Here the CDR3 DNA reads TGCGCCAGCAGCCATGGCATAGGGGGGGGTTCCTATGGCTACACCTTC.

This rearrangement joins TRBV6-5 to TRBJ2-7; D might be TRBD1 (6 bases). Per germline, CDR1 MNHEY and CDR2 SVGAGI. V lost 7 bases to trimming and J lost 4 bases, with 14 bases between them. This CDR3 has 13 amino acids. The CDR3 protein is CASTRQELYEQYF. The CDR3 DNA reads TGTGCCAGCACCAGACAGGAACTATACGAGCAGTACTTC.

J is TRBJ2-2 and V is TRBV7-6; TRBD2 is a possible D gene (6 bases). CDR1 and CDR2 from the germline V gene are SGHVS and FNYEAQ. The V and J ends lost 1 base and 4 bases respectively, with 13 bases between them. This CDR3 has 16 residues. In DNA, the CDR3 is TGTGCCAGCAGCTTAGGGGGACTCCCCTCCACCGGGGAGCTGTTTTTT. This gives the protein CASSLGGLPSTGELFF.

The chain couples TRBV5-6 to TRBJ2-7, with a possible D match to TRBD2 (5 bases). Germline CDR1 SGHDT, CDR2 YYEEEE. The CDR3 is made up of 15 amino acids. The germline V and J ends were trimmed by 0 bases and 7 bases, with 17 bases remaining between them. The CDR3 sequence is CASSLESRLAREQYF. The CDR3 DNA reads TGTGCCAGCAGCTTGGAATCGCGTCTAGCAAGGGAGCAGTACTTC.